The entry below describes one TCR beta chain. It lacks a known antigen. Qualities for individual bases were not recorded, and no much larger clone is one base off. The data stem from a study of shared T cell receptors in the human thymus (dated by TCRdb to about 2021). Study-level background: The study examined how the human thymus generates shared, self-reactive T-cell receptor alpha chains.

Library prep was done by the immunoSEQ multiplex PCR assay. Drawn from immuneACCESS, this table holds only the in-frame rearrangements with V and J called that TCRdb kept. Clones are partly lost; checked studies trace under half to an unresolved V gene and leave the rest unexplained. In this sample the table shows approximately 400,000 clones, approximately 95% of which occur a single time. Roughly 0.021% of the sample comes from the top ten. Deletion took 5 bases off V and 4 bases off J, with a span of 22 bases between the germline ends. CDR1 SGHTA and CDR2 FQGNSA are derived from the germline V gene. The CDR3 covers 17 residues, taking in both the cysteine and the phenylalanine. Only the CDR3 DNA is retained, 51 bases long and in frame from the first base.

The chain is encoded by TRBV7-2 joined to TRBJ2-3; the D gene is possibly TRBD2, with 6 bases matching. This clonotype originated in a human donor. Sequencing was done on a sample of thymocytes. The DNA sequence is TGTGCCAGCAGCCCCCAAGGGTCGACTAGTCCCCCAGATACGCAGTATTTT. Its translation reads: CASSPQGSTSPPDTQYF.